The 18 T cell receptor beta chains listed next were all sequenced from one sample in a study of identical twins. TCRdb re-derived calls from the 5' RACE reads in MiXCR, one entry per CDR3 protein. In the table there are 200,000 to 300,000 distinct CDR3 sequences, 7% to 8.5% of which are singletons. The sample was also linked to a second study, of yellow fever vaccine responses in identical twins.

The sample consisted of CD8+ T cells sorted from blood. The receptors come from a woman aged 18 to 35 in good health.

This clonotype has a count of ten or more. The V gene is TRBV29-1, the J gene TRBJ1-1; TRBD1 might be the D (5 bases). Germline V CDR1 and CDR2: SQVTM, ANQGSEA. V lost 3 bases and J 7 bases, leaving 15 bases between the germline ends. This CDR3 region has 13 residues. CDR3 bases: TGCAGCGTTGACTTCGGGGGGGGTCTTGAAGCTTTCTTT. This codes for CSVDFGGGLEAFF.

Only a few counts were recorded for this clonotype. The chain is built from TRBV20-1 and TRBJ1-6; 9 bases are a match to TRBD1. Germline assignment: CDR1 DFQATT and CDR2 SNEGSKA (reference sequence). V trimming: 0 bases; J trimming: 3 bases; junction bases outside the gene matches: 9. The CDR3 has 18 amino acids. DNA for the CDR3: TGCAGTGCTAGAGATTGGGGGGACAGGGTATACTATAATTCACCCCTCCACTTT. It specifies CSARDWGDRVYYNSPLHF.

The V gene is TRBV13, the J gene TRBJ1-1; D possibly corresponds to TRBD1 (6 bases). This CDR3 contains 13 residues. Trimming removed 6 bases from V and 4 bases from J, with 12 bases in between. Germline V gene lookup returns CDR1 PRHDT and CDR2 FYEKMQ (reference sequence). CDR3 in amino acids: CASRSGVATEAFF. DNA for the CDR3: TGTGCCAGCAGATCAGGGGTGGCCACTGAAGCTTTCTTT. The variable domain in full, with the rest retrieved from reference TRBV13 and TRBJ1-1, is AAGVIQSPRHLIKEKRETATLKCYPIPRHDTVYWYQQGPGQDPQFLISFYEKMQSDKGSIPDRFSAQQFSDYHSELNMSSLELGDSALYFCASRSGVATEAFFGQGTRLTVV.

The rearrangement uses TRBV19 and TRBJ2-7; 7 nucleotides match TRBD1. The V gene's germline CDR1 is LNHDA and CDR2 SQIVND (reference sequence). CDR3 length equals 15 residues. After removal of 3 bases from V and 5 bases from J, the junction contained 10 bases not matched to a gene. CDR3 sequence (DNA): TGTGCCAGTAGTATCGCACAGGGGCCTTTTGACGAGCAGTACTTC. Translation gives CASSIAQGPFDEQYF.

The V gene is TRBV7-2, the J gene TRBJ2-2; D ambiguous. The V end was cut by 5 bases, the J end by 3 bases, with 16 bases between. Germline loops: CDR1 SGHTA, CDR2 FQGNSA. The CDR3 is 16 residues long. For the CDR3, the DNA is TGTGCCAGCAGCCACTTCCGTCTTCGGGACACCGGGGAGCTGTTTTTT. Translated: CASSHFRLRDTGELFF.

The chain couples TRBV29-1 to TRBJ2-5; maybe TRBD2 (5 bases). V was pared by 4 bases and J by 4 bases, with 13 bases between. Germline V gives CDR1 SQVTM, CDR2 ANQGSEA. The CDR3 is made up of 13 amino acids. CDR3 bases: TGCAGCGTTGGTGAGGGTCCCCTAGAGACCCAGTACTTC. It encodes CSVGEGPLETQYF.

The chain uses TRBV7-2 and TRBJ2-5, with 12 bases identical to TRBD2. The CDR3 length is 18 residues. J lost 4 bases, V lost 0 bases, and 9 bases had no gene match. Germline CDR1 and CDR2: SGHTA and FQGNSA. Here the CDR3 DNA reads TGTGCCAGCAGCTTAGCGCTAGCGGGAGGGCCGTCGGGAGAGACCCAGTACTTC. It is translated as CASSLALAGGPSGETQYF.

This clonotype came up a few times. The rearrangement links TRBV7-9 to TRBJ2-1; maybe TRBD1 (6 bases). Germline V gives CDR1 SEHNR, CDR2 FQNEAQ (reference sequence). Trimming stripped 1 base from V and 5 bases from J, with 18 bases between. The CDR3 is 17 amino acids. In DNA form, the CDR3 reads TGTGCCAGCAGCTTAGGGCGAGGAGTACAGGGCCACAATGAGCAGTTCTTC. It encodes CASSLGRGVQGHNEQFF. Complete variable domain (other parts from reference TRBV7-9 and TRBJ2-1): DTGVSQNPRHKITKRGQNVTFRCDPISEHNRLYWYRQTLGQGPEFLTYFQNEAQLEKSRLLSDRFSAERPKGSFSTLEIQRTEQGDSAMYLCASSLGRGVQGHNEQFFGPGTRLTVL.

The chain employs TRBV14 and TRBJ1-1; D ambiguous. This CDR3 spans 17 amino acids. Germline V lookup: CDR1 SGHDN, CDR2 FVKESK. The V end was cut by 4 bases, the J end by 2 bases, with 20 bases between. The CDR3 region is CASSPLFGNSANTEAFF. The DNA for the CDR3 is TGTGCCAGCAGCCCCCTATTTGGAAATTCGGCTAACACTGAAGCTTTCTTT.

The V gene is TRBV2, the J gene TRBJ2-7, with 9 bases aligning to TRBD2. Germline V gene sequence: CDR1 SNHLY, CDR2 FYNNEI. With V trimmed by 6 bases and J by 7 bases, 7 bases remained unmatched. CDR3 size: 13 residues. The CDR3 reads CASRRVAGVEQYF. CDR3 nucleotides: TGTGCCAGCAGGCGGGTAGCGGGAGTGGAGCAGTACTTC.

The CDR3 loop is CASSPSGGWNYEQYF. The CDR3 DNA is TGTGCCAGCAGCCCCAGTGGAGGGTGGAACTACGAGCAGTACTTC. The chain recombines TRBV9 with TRBJ2-7, with a possible D match to TRBD2 (6 bases). V dropped 4 bases and J dropped 3 bases, with 17 bases sitting between them. The CDR3 is made up of 15 amino acids. Germline CDR1 and CDR2: SGDLS and YYNGEE. The whole variable domain, filled in from reference TRBV9 and TRBJ2-7, reads DSGVTQTPKHLITATGQRVTLRCSPRSGDLSVYWYQQSLDQGLQFLIQYYNGEERAKGNILERFSAQQFPDLHSELNLSSLELGDSALYFCASSPSGGWNYEQYFGPGTRLTVT.

This sequence joins TRBV29-1 and TRBJ2-7; TRBD1 matches at 7 bases. After removal of 6 bases from V and 4 bases from J, the junction contained 6 bases not matched to a gene. The CDR3 extends over 12 amino acids. Per the germline V gene, CDR1 is SQVTM and CDR2 is ANQGSEA. The CDR3 nucleotides read TGCAGCGTAATAGGACAGGATTACGAGCAGTACTTC. This translates into CSVIGQDYEQYF.

V is TRBV28 and J is TRBJ2-1, with 7 bases matching TRBD2. J was trimmed by 7 bases and V by 6 bases; bases with no gene match: 6. The CDR3 totals 13 residues. Germline assignment: CDR1 MDHEN and CDR2 SYDVKM. CDR3 sequence reads: CASSRGSINEQFF. As DNA, the CDR3 is TGTGCCAGCAGCCGCGGGAGTATAAATGAGCAGTTCTTC. The full variable domain, completed using reference TRBV28 and TRBJ2-1, is DVKVTQSSRYLVKRTGEKVFLECVQDMDHENMFWYRQDPGLGLRLIYFSYDVKMKEKGDIPEGYSVSREKKERFSLILESASTNQTSMYLCASSRGSINEQFFGPGTRLTVL.

Concerning this clonotype: This may come from a read error, since a much larger clone is one base off. V gene TRBV7-9 combines with J gene TRBJ2-2; no clear D. The germline V gene encodes CDR1 SEHNR and CDR2 FQNEAQ (reference sequence). The germline V and J ends were trimmed by 5 bases and 4 bases, with 11 bases remaining between them. The CDR3 runs 14 residues. In nucleotides, the CDR3 is TGTGCCAGCAGCCCACGGTGGATCACCGGGGAGCTGTTTTTT. As protein: CASSPRWITGELFF.

This clonotype was observed many times. V usage is TRBV6-5 and J usage is TRBJ2-1, with 8 bases that match TRBD2. V lost 5 bases, J lost 4 bases, and 10 bases stayed unmatched. The CDR3 is 16 amino acids. Germline V gene data show CDR1 as MNHEY and CDR2 as SVGAGI. In DNA, the CDR3 is TGTGCCAGCAGTCACCCGGGACTAGGCTATTACAATGAGCAGTTCTTC. It codes for CASSHPGLGYYNEQFF.

This clonotype was seen repeatedly, ten times or more. This chain joins TRBV7-8 and TRBJ1-5; D call uncertain. The V gene lost 1 base and the J gene lost 5 bases, with 3 bases spanning the gap. Per germline, CDR1 SGHVS and CDR2 FQNEAQ. There are 12 residues in the CDR3. CDR3 coding DNA: TGTGCCAGCAGCTTAGAATATCAGCCCCAGCATTTT. This sequence encodes CASSLEYQPQHF.

V and J are TRBV7-9 and TRBJ2-6, with D possibly matching TRBD2 (5 bases). The CDR3 is 14 residues long. The V gene lost 8 bases and the J gene lost 1 base, with 9 bases spanning the gap. Looked up from germline, CDR1 is SEHNR and CDR2 is FQNEAQ (reference sequence). The CDR3 region is CASFPGSGANVLTF. The CDR3 coding sequence is TGTGCCAGCTTCCCGGGATCTGGGGCCAACGTCCTGACTTTC. Variable domain in full (rest from reference TRBV7-9 and TRBJ2-6): DTGVSQNPRHKITKRGQNVTFRCDPISEHNRLYWYRQTLGQGPEFLTYFQNEAQLEKSRLLSDRFSAERPKGSFSTLEIQRTEQGDSAMYLCASFPGSGANVLTFGAGSRLTVL.

This clonotype was observed many times. The chain carries TRBV20-1 and TRBJ1-1; no firm D call. Trimming left V 0 bases short and J 2 bases short, with 10 bases between. Germline assignment: CDR1 DFQATT and CDR2 SNEGSKA (reference sequence). The CDR3 extends over 14 amino acids. In DNA, the CDR3 is TGCAGTGCTAGAGATCTCGCGGATAACACTGAAGCTTTCTTT. Amino acids: CSARDLADNTEAFF.